Below, 25 T cell receptor beta chains from the same sample are listed, as sequenced in a study of Ad26.COV2.S vaccination and SARS-CoV-2 variants. Libraries were prepared by immunoSEQ multiplex PCR; TCRdb keeps only in-frame clonotypes and omits some of them. The data show roughly 150,000 clones, with roughly 90% seen just once and around 5% held by the top ten. The sample in question was peripheral blood, obtained after recovery from COVID-19. These receptors were obtained from a human donor who had recovered from COVID-19.

The chain couples TRBV6-2 or TRBV6-3 to TRBJ1-5; D unresolved. This CDR3 is built from 15 residues. Germline V gene lookup returns CDR1 MNHEY and CDR2 SVGEGT. V lost 0 bases and J lost 0, with 6 bases in between. The CDR3 sequence: CASSYSIHSNQPQHF. The CDR3 nucleotides are TGTGCCAGCAGTTACTCTATCCATAGCAATCAGCCCCAGCATTTT.

The V call is TRBV28, the J call TRBJ2-2; perhaps TRBD2 as D (7 bases). The CDR3 consists of 15 residues. The germline gives CDR1 MDHEN, CDR2 SYDVKM. V gave up 3 bases and J gave up 4 bases, with 12 bases separating them. CDR3: CASSFRGAITGELFF. The CDR3 DNA sequence: TGTGCCAGCAGTTTCCGGGGGGCCATCACCGGGGAGCTGTTTTTT. Full variable domain (rest looked up from reference TRBV28 and TRBJ2-2): DVKVTQSSRYLVKRTGEKVFLECVQDMDHENMFWYRQDPGLGLRLIYFSYDVKMKEKGDIPEGYSVSREKKERFSLILESASTNQTSMYLCASSFRGAITGELFFGEGSRLTVL.

This clone was recorded only once. The genes are TRBV9 and TRBJ2-3; D is ambiguous. Germline assignment: CDR1 SGDLS and CDR2 YYNGEE. The CDR3 covers 14 residues. Trimming stripped 0 bases from V and 5 bases from J, with 10 bases between. CDR3 in DNA: TGTGCCAGCAGCGTAGAGGTAGCTGGAGATACGCAGTATTTT. It codes for CASSVEVAGDTQYF.

The chain couples TRBV28 to TRBJ2-1, with 8 bases aligning to TRBD2. Germline V gives CDR1 MDHEN, CDR2 SYDVKM. The CDR3 has 15 residues. Trimming at V came to 4 bases and at J to 4 bases, leaving 6 bases not matched to a gene. This chain's CDR3 is CASSSSGGLYNEQFF. The CDR3 DNA reads as TGTGCCAGCAGTTCAAGCGGGGGACTGTACAATGAGCAGTTCTTC.

The V call is TRBV6-1, the J call TRBJ2-2; TRBD1 matches 9 bases. CDR1 is MNHNS and CDR2 is SASEGT in the germline V gene. With V trimmed by 3 bases and J by 7 bases, 12 bases remained unmatched. The CDR3 loop spans 17 amino acids. The CDR3 protein is CASSDRFGTGFVGELFF. DNA for the CDR3: TGTGCCAGCAGTGACAGGTTTGGGACAGGGTTTGTCGGGGAGCTGTTTTTT.

The rearrangement links TRBV10-3 to TRBJ2-7; 7 bases align to TRBD2. Trimming cost V 3 bases and J 0 bases; bases outside gene matches: 2. The CDR3 has 14 residues. Per the germline V gene, CDR1 is ENHRY and CDR2 is SYGVKD. CDR3: CAISDRGDSYEQYF. The CDR3 DNA sequence: TGTGCCATCAGTGATCGGGGGGACTCCTACGAGCAGTACTTC.

This chain links TRBV6-6 with TRBJ2-7, with 10 bases that match TRBD1. V lost 0 bases, J lost 6 bases, and 5 bases stayed unmatched. CDR1 is MNHNY, CDR2 SVGAGI, per germline (reference sequence). The CDR3 contains 15 residues. CDR3 sequence (DNA): TGTGCCAGCAGTTACTCGAAAGACAGGGGGCCCGAGCAGTACTTC. This sequence encodes CASSYSKDRGPEQYF.

The chain joins TRBV5-6 to TRBJ1-1; tentatively, D is TRBD1 (5 bases). V shed 0 bases and J shed 3 bases, with 15 bases lying between them. The CDR3 is 16 amino acids. The germline V gene encodes CDR1 SGHDT and CDR2 YYEEEE. The CDR3 DNA reads TGTGCCAGCAGCTTGGCCGGGACCTATTACTACACTGAAGCTTTCTTT. This gives the protein CASSLAGTYYYTEAFF. Complete variable domain (other parts from reference TRBV5-6 and TRBJ1-1): DAGVTQSPTHLIKTRGQQVTLRCSPKSGHDTVSWYQQALGQGPQFIFQYYEEEERQRGNFPDRFSGHQFPNYSSELNVNALLLGDSALYLCASSLAGTYYYTEAFFGQGTRLTVV.

There are a few counts of this clone. J is TRBJ1-3 and V is TRBV30; no clear D. V was trimmed by 7 bases and J by 2 bases, leaving 12 bases between them. The germline gives CDR1 GTSNPN, CDR2 SVGIG (reference sequence). The CDR3 totals 13 residues. CDR3 sequence: CASHPDTGNTIYF. CDR3 bases: TGTGCCTCCCACCCGGATACTGGAAACACCATATATTTT.

Only a few counts were recorded for this clone. The chain combines TRBV27 with TRBJ2-2; the match to TRBD2 covers 8 bases. Germline values: CDR1 MNHEY, CDR2 SMNVEV (reference sequence). The V and J ends lost 6 bases and 6 bases, in that order; junction bases with no gene match: 9. The CDR3 runs to 15 residues. In DNA, the CDR3 is TGTGCCAGCAGCGGACTAGCTTCAGTCCCCGGGGAGCTGTTTTTT. This sequence encodes CASSGLASVPGELFF.

V gene TRBV28 combines with J gene TRBJ2-7; possibly TRBD2 for D (6 bases). The germline V and J ends were trimmed by 3 bases and 11 bases, with 14 bases remaining between them. CDR3 length: 12 residues. CDR1 is MDHEN and CDR2 is SYDVKM in the germline V gene. DNA of the CDR3: TGTGCCAGCAGTTTGTCTGCGGGATCTAAGTACTTC. Translated: CASSLSAGSKYF.

The chain has TRBV20-1 and TRBJ2-1, with TRBD1 identical over 7 bases. Germline CDR1 is DFQATT and CDR2 is SNEGSKA (reference sequence). V trimming: 3 bases; J trimming: 6 bases; junction bases outside the gene matches: 2. The CDR3 is 12 amino acids. CDR3 residues: CSASRDSNEQFF. CDR3 DNA: TGCAGTGCTAGTCGGGACAGCAATGAGCAGTTCTTC.

The rearrangement uses TRBV7-2 and TRBJ2-7, with TRBD1 matching over 7 bases. Trimming removed 4 bases from V and 2 bases from J; junction bases left unmatched: 11. The CDR3 has 16 amino acids. The germline CDR1 and CDR2 sequences are SGHTA and FQGNSA. The CDR3 loop is CASSSDREPSAYEQYF. CDR3 DNA sequence: TGTGCCAGCAGCTCCGACAGGGAACCTTCCGCCTACGAGCAGTACTTC.

This clone has a single count. V gene TRBV10-3 combines with J gene TRBJ1-2, with a weak D call TRBD1 (5 bases). Deletions cut 8 bases from V and 4 bases from J, with 11 bases between. The CDR3 consists of 12 residues. CDR1 and CDR2 from the germline V gene are ENHRY and SYGVKD. CDR3 nucleotide sequence: TGTGCCATCGAGCAGGGAGGCTATGGCTACACCTTC. This sequence encodes CAIEQGGYGYTF.

This clone has a single count. The V gene is TRBV7-9, the J gene TRBJ1-1; the match to TRBD1 covers 9 bases. J lost 5 bases, V lost 5 bases, and 6 bases had no gene match. Germline V gives CDR1 SEHNR, CDR2 FQNEAQ (reference sequence). The CDR3 loop spans 14 amino acids. The CDR3: CASSDGTGTTEAFF. The CDR3, as DNA: TGTGCCAGCAGCGATGGGACAGGGACTACTGAAGCTTTCTTT.

The chain has TRBV28 and TRBJ2-7, with D perhaps TRBD1 (6 bases). Trimming cost V 1 base and J 3 bases, with 13 bases left between them. CDR1 is MDHEN and CDR2 is SYDVKM in the germline V gene. The CDR3 runs 15 residues. The chain's CDR3 is CASSLYSGTSYEQYF. The DNA of the CDR3 is TGTGCCAGCAGTTTATATTCTGGGACAAGCTACGAGCAGTACTTC.

V and J are TRBV7-9 and TRBJ2-5; D may match TRBD1 or TRBD2 (5 bases each). Germline V gene sequence: CDR1 SEHNR, CDR2 FQNEAQ (reference sequence). There are 17 residues in the CDR3. Trimming removed 1 base at V and 2 bases at J, with 17 bases between. The CDR3 sequence is CASSLGGAGLRQETQYF. CDR3 bases: TGTGCCAGCAGCTTAGGAGGGGCCGGACTCCGACAAGAGACCCAGTACTTC. The full variable domain, with the rest looked up from reference TRBV7-9 and TRBJ2-5, is DTGVSQNPRHKITKRGQNVTFRCDPISEHNRLYWYRQTLGQGPEFLTYFQNEAQLEKSRLLSDRFSAERPKGSFSTLEIQRTEQGDSAMYLCASSLGGAGLRQETQYFGPGTRLLVL.

CDR3 coding DNA: TGTGCCAGCAGCGAAACGACCGGGACAGTATCCTACAATGAGCAGTTCTTC. Translating gives CASSETTGTVSYNEQFF. The rearrangement uses TRBV9 and TRBJ2-1, with 7 positions matching TRBD1. The ends lost 3 bases at V and 1 base at J; junction bases unmatched: 10. From germline, CDR1 is SGDLS and CDR2 YYNGEE. The CDR3 spans 17 residues. Full variable domain (remainder filled in from reference TRBV9 and TRBJ2-1): DSGVTQTPKHLITATGQRVTLRCSPRSGDLSVYWYQQSLDQGLQFLIQYYNGEERAKGNILERFSAQQFPDLHSELNLSSLELGDSALYFCASSETTGTVSYNEQFFGPGTRLTVL.

The chain employs TRBV2 and TRBJ1-1, with D tentatively TRBD1 (5 bases). Germline V gives CDR1 SNHLY, CDR2 FYNNEI. The ends were cut back, 6 bases at V and 1 base at J, with 9 bases in the middle. The CDR3 spans 13 residues. DNA for the CDR3: TGTGCCAGCAGGGTTGACAGGAACACTGAAGCTTTCTTT. Translated, it gives CASRVDRNTEAFF.

The chain has TRBV7-9 and TRBJ1-1, with D unresolved. V lost 5 bases, J lost 1 base, and 11 bases lay in between. CDR1 is SEHNR, CDR2 FQNEAQ, per germline (reference sequence). CDR3 length equals 14 residues. CDR3 sequence reads: CASSHTGRNTEAFF. CDR3 DNA sequence: TGTGCCAGCAGCCACACCGGGAGGAACACTGAAGCTTTCTTT.

The chain carries TRBV6-5 and TRBJ1-3; D is ambiguous. From germline, CDR1 is MNHEY and CDR2 SVGAGI. The CDR3 length is 15 residues. Trimming took 5 bases from V and 0 from J, leaving 11 bases between them. CDR3 coding DNA: TGTGCCAGCAGTCCCGATCTTTCCTCTGGAAACACCATATATTTT. It is translated as CASSPDLSSGNTIYF.

This chain joins TRBV27 and TRBJ2-7, with 11 nucleotides matching TRBD2. J gave up 3 bases and V 6 bases, and 7 bases lay outside the gene matches. CDR1 and CDR2 from the germline V gene are MNHEY and SMNVEV (reference sequence). CDR3 size: 15 residues. DNA of the CDR3: TGTGCCAGCAGAGTAGGGACTAGCGGACACTACGAGCAGTACTTC. This encodes CASRVGTSGHYEQYF.

The V gene is TRBV30, the J gene TRBJ2-7, with 11 bases identical to TRBD1. Per germline, CDR1 GTSNPN and CDR2 SVGIG (reference sequence). CDR3 size: 14 residues. Trimming at V came to 5 bases and at J to 1 base, leaving 4 bases not matched to a gene. This chain's CDR3 is CAWAGQGVSYEQYF. Written as DNA, the CDR3 is TGTGCCTGGGCGGGACAGGGGGTTTCCTACGAGCAGTACTTC. Drawing the rest from reference TRBV30 and TRBJ2-7, the complete variable domain is SQTIHQWPATLVQPVGSPLSLECTVEGTSNPNLYWYRQAAGRGLQLLFYSVGIGQISSEVPQNLSASRPQDRQFILSSKKLLLSDSGFYLCAWAGQGVSYEQYFGPGTRLTVT.

The chain employs TRBV19 and TRBJ1-5; no firm D call. Germline lookup yields CDR1 LNHDA and CDR2 SQIVND (reference sequence). There are 14 residues in the CDR3. The V gene lost 1 base and the J gene lost 0 bases, with 4 bases spanning the gap. The CDR3 is CASSIVFSNQPQHF. CDR3 coding DNA: TGTGCCAGTAGTATAGTGTTTAGCAATCAGCCCCAGCATTTT.

This chain joins TRBV3-1 (or the pseudogene TRBV3-2) and TRBJ1-1; the match to TRBD1 covers 9 bases. This CDR3 has 22 amino acids. After removal of 0 bases from V and 4 bases from J, the junction contained 24 bases not matched to a gene. From germline, CDR1 is LGHDT and CDR2 YNNKEL (reference sequence). The CDR3 coding sequence is TGTGCCAGCAGCCAAGATATCGGGAGGTGGGGGACAGGGAGTTGGAGTCGCACTGAAGCTTTCTTT. It yields the protein CASSQDIGRWGTGSWSRTEAFF.